Each of the 17 T cell receptor beta chains below was sequenced from the same sample in a study of OX40 agonist ivuxolimab in advanced cancers. Clones were sequenced by immunoSEQ multiplex PCR, and TCRdb holds only the in-frame ones, with some missing. The table lists around 78,000 clones, over 70% of them singletons, with 4% to 6% in the top ten. Sample: CD4+ or CD8+ T cells sorted from blood, taken in a trial of the OX40 agonist ivuxolimab. The receptors stem from an adult with an advanced solid tumor such as melanoma, head and neck, liver or kidney cancer.

The V and J genes are TRBV18 and TRBJ2-3; tentatively, D is TRBD1 (6 bases). The CDR3 is made up of 15 amino acids. Trimming took off 3 bases at V and 5 bases at J, with 15 bases between the two ends. Germline V gene data show CDR1 as KGHSH and CDR2 as LQKENI. This chain's CDR3 is CASSPTGMSKDTQYF. As DNA, the CDR3 is TGTGCCAGCTCACCTACAGGGATGTCAAAAGATACGCAGTATTTT.

This clone has just a few counts. This chain uses TRBV21-1 with TRBJ1-5. TRBV21-1 is an annotated pseudogene. This CDR3 is built from 14 residues. CDR3: CASSKREGNQPQHF. The CDR3 DNA is TGTGCCAGCAGCAAAAGGGAGGGCAATCAGCCCCAGCATTTT.

The gene calls are TRBV29-1 and TRBJ2-7, with a tentative D call TRBD2 (5 bases). TRBJ2-1 matches the DNA end more closely, so the J call is doubtful. The CDR3 length is 16 residues. CDR1 and CDR2 (germline): SQVTM, ANQGSEA. Here the CDR3 reads CSVLALGPRSSNEQFF. The CDR3 DNA follows: TGCAGCGTCCTAGCACTAGGTCCGCGGAGCTCCAATGAGCAGTTCTTC.

The chain is built from TRBV10-3 and TRBJ2-3; perhaps TRBD1 as D (5 bases). Trimming cost V 3 bases and J 0 bases, with 13 bases left between them. The CDR3 extends over 16 amino acids. Germline CDR1 reads ENHRY; CDR2 reads SYGVKD. The CDR3 DNA sequence: TGTGCCATCAGTGAACAGGAGAAGACTAGCACAGATACGCAGTATTTT. Amino acids: CAISEQEKTSTDTQYF.

This sequence joins TRBV18 and TRBJ1-5; perhaps TRBD1 as D (5 bases). Germline V gives CDR1 KGHSH, CDR2 LQKENI. CDR3 length: 16 residues. Deletions cut 3 bases from V and 2 bases from J, with 14 bases between. CDR3 bases: TGTGCCAGCTCACCGGCGGGGCAGAGGGGCAATCAGCCCCAGCATTTT. It translates to CASSPAGQRGNQPQHF. Looking up the rest from reference TRBV18 and TRBJ1-5 gives the full variable domain: NAGVMQNPRHLVRRRGQEARLRCSPMKGHSHVYWYRQLPEEGLKFMVYLQKENIIDESGMPKERFSAEFPKEGPSILRIQQVVRGDSAAYFCASSPAGQRGNQPQHFGDGTRLSIL.

The chain couples TRBV29-1 to TRBJ2-5, with D hard to call. CDR1 SQVTM and CDR2 ANQGSEA come from the germline V gene. The ends were cut back, 3 bases at V and 4 bases at J, with 6 bases in the middle. The CDR3 totals 11 residues. The CDR3 protein is CSVDRRETQYF. Written as DNA, the CDR3 is TGCAGCGTTGACAGGAGAGAGACCCAGTACTTC.

The V gene is TRBV7-3, the J gene TRBJ2-1, with D tentatively TRBD1 or TRBD2 (6 bases each). CDR1 and CDR2 (germline): SGHTA, FQGTGA. The CDR3 loop spans 15 amino acids. V shed 1 base and J shed 5 bases, with 12 bases lying between them. The CDR3 DNA is TGTGCCAGCAGCTTAATGGAAGGGGGGAACAATGAGCAGTTCTTC. The encoded protein is CASSLMEGGNNEQFF.

This clone was picked up a small number of times. V and J are TRBV6-1 and TRBJ1-2; D is undetermined. The germline V gene has CDR1 MNHNS and CDR2 SASEGT. Trimming removed 6 bases at V and 4 bases at J, with 15 bases between. This CDR3 comprises 14 residues. The CDR3 loop is CASSPEGSAYGYTF. The CDR3 coding sequence is TGTGCCAGCAGCCCAGAAGGGAGCGCCTATGGCTACACCTTC.

The chain uses TRBV5-1 and TRBJ2-1; 10 bases fit TRBD1. CDR3 length: 16 amino acids. Germline V gives CDR1 SGHRS, CDR2 YFSETQ. V dropped 0 bases and J dropped 8; count of bases not matched to a gene: 8. Here the CDR3 DNA reads TGCGCCAGCAGCTTGGTCCGGGGGACAGGGGTGGATGAGCAGTTCTTC. Translating it yields CASSLVRGTGVDEQFF. Looking up the rest from reference TRBV5-1 and TRBJ2-1 gives the full variable domain: KAGVTQTPRYLIKTRGQQVTLSCSPISGHRSVSWYQQTPGQGLQFLFEYFSETQRNKGNFPGRFSGRQFSNSRSEMNVSTLELGDSALYLCASSLVRGTGVDEQFFGPGTRLTVL.

The chain links TRBV30 to TRBJ1-1; D uncertain. CDR1 and CDR2 from the germline V gene are GTSNPN and SVGIG (reference sequence). Between the trimmed V and J ends, which lost 5 bases and 3 bases, there was a span of 4 bases. The CDR3 sequence is 10 residues long. Here the CDR3 DNA reads TGTGCCTGGTATTACACTGAAGCTTTCTTT. Its translation: CAWYYTEAFF.

V usage is TRBV29-1 and J usage is TRBJ1-5; D might be TRBD1 (5 bases). Germline CDR1 and CDR2: SQVTM and ANQGSEA. V was clipped by 7 bases and J by 0 bases, with 13 bases between them. This CDR3 is 14 amino acids long. The CDR3 DNA follows: TGCAGCGCCGGGTCCGGGGGTAGCAATCAGCCCCAGCATTTT. This gives the protein CSAGSGGSNQPQHF.

The gene calls are TRBV10-1 and TRBJ2-3; 7 positions match TRBD1. The ends lost 8 bases at V and 1 base at J; junction bases unmatched: 6. CDR1 and CDR2 from the germline V gene are WNHNN and SYGVQD (reference sequence). The CDR3 covers 14 residues. The CDR3 here is CASSSTGGTDTQYF. As DNA, the CDR3 is TGCGCCAGCTCTTCAACAGGGGGCACAGATACGCAGTATTTT.

V gene TRBV27 combines with J gene TRBJ2-3, with 13 positions matching TRBD2. Unmatched junction bases numbered 7, after V lost 2 bases and J lost 5 bases. The germline V gene encodes CDR1 MNHEY and CDR2 SMNVEV (reference sequence). The CDR3 spans 17 residues. The CDR3 loop reads CASSLLGLAGRGDTQYF. CDR3 nucleotide sequence: TGTGCCAGCAGTTTACTGGGACTAGCGGGAAGGGGAGATACGCAGTATTTT.

This CDR3 reads CASSITLLGRYEQYF. DNA of the CDR3: TGTGCCAGTAGTATAACCCTGCTGGGCAGATACGAGCAGTACTTC. The chain carries TRBV19 and TRBJ2-7, with unresolved D. The CDR3 runs to 15 residues. CDR1 and CDR2 from the germline V gene are LNHDA and SQIVND (reference sequence). V was shortened by 2 bases and J by 4 bases, with 15 bases between the two germline ends.

This chain connects TRBV9 to TRBJ2-1; D gene ambiguous. V was clipped by 0 bases and J by 2 bases, with 3 bases between them. This CDR3 comprises 13 residues. CDR1 is SGDLS, CDR2 YYNGEE, per germline. The CDR3 region has the DNA TGTGCCAGCAGCGTAGGGACCTACAATGAGCAGTTCTTC. Amino acid sequence: CASSVGTYNEQFF.

This chain uses TRBV5-4 with TRBJ1-2, with D possibly matching TRBD1 (6 bases). V lost 0 bases, J lost 2 bases, and 11 bases lay in between. The CDR3 has 15 residues. Germline-derived CDR1 and CDR2 are SGHNT and YYREEE (reference sequence). CDR3 DNA: TGTGCCAGCAGCTTGGTCGGGACACCAAACTATGGCTACACCTTC. Protein product: CASSLVGTPNYGYTF. Drawing the rest from reference TRBV5-4 and TRBJ1-2, the complete variable domain is ETGVTQSPTHLIKTRGQQVTLRCSSQSGHNTVSWYQQALGQGPQFIFQYYREEENGRGNFPPRFSGLQFPNYSSELNVNALELDDSALYLCASSLVGTPNYGYTFGSGTRLTVV.

This clone was counted once. This sequence joins TRBV5-1 and TRBJ1-1, with D unclear. Germline lookup yields CDR1 SGHRS and CDR2 YFSETQ. Deletions cut 3 bases from V and 5 bases from J, with 11 bases between. The CDR3 is made up of 13 amino acids. The CDR3 DNA follows: TGCGCCAGCAGCTGGACCCGTGGGACTGAAGCTTTCTTT. Its protein product is CASSWTRGTEAFF. Variable domain in full (rest from reference TRBV5-1 and TRBJ1-1): KAGVTQTPRYLIKTRGQQVTLSCSPISGHRSVSWYQQTPGQGLQFLFEYFSETQRNKGNFPGRFSGRQFSNSRSEMNVSTLELGDSALYLCASSWTRGTEAFFGQGTRLTVV.